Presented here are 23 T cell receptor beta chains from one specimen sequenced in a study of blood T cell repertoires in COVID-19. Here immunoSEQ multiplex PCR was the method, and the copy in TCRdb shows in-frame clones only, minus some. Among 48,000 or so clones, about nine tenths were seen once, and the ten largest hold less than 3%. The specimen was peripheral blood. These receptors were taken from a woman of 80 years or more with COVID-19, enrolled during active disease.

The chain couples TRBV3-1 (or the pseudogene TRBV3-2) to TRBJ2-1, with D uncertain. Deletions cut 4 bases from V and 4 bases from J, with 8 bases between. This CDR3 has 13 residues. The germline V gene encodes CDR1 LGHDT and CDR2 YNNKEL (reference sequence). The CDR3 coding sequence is TGTGCCAGCAGCCGGTCCCAGTACAATGAGCAGTTCTTC. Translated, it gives CASSRSQYNEQFF.

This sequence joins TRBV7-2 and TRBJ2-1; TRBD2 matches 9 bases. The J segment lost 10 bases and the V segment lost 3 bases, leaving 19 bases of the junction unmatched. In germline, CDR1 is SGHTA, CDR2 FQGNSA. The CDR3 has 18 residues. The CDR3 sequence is CASSFVSPRLAGKEEQFF. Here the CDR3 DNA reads TGTGCCAGCAGCTTTGTCTCGCCCCGGCTAGCGGGAAAAGAAGAGCAGTTCTTC.

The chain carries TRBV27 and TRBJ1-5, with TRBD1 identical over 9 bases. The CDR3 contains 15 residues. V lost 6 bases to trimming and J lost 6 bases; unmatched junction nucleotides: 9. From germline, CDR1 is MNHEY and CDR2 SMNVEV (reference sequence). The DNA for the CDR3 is TGTGCCAGCAGACCCGGACAGGGGAAGGGTCAGCCCCAGCATTTT. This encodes CASRPGQGKGQPQHF.

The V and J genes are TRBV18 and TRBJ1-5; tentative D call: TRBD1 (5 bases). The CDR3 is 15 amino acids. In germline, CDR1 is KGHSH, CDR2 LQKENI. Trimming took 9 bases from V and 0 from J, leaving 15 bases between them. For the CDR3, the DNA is TGTGCCAGTTCCCAGGAACAGGTTAGCAATCAGCCCCAGCATTTT. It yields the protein CASSQEQVSNQPQHF.

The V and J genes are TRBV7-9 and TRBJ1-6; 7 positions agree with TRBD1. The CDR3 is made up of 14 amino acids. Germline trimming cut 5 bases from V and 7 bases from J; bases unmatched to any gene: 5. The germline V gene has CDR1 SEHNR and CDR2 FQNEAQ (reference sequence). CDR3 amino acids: CASSTTGANSPLHF. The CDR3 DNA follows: TGTGCCAGCAGCACTACAGGGGCAAATTCACCCCTCCACTTT. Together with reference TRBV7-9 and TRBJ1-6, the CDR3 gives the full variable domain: DTGVSQNPRHKITKRGQNVTFRCDPISEHNRLYWYRQTLGQGPEFLTYFQNEAQLEKSRLLSDRFSAERPKGSFSTLEIQRTEQGDSAMYLCASSTTGANSPLHFGNGTRLTVT.

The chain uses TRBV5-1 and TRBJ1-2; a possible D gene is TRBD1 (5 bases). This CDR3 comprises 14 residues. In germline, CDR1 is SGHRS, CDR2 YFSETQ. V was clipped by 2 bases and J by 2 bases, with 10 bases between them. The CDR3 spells CASSFTGGNYGYTF. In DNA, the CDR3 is TGCGCCAGCAGCTTTACGGGGGGGAACTATGGCTACACCTTC.

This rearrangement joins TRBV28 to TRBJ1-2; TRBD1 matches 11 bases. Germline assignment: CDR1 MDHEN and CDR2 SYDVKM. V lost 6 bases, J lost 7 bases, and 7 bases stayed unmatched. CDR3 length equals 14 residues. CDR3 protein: CASRATGTGGGYTF. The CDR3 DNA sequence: TGTGCCAGCAGAGCGACCGGGACAGGGGGTGGCTACACCTTC.

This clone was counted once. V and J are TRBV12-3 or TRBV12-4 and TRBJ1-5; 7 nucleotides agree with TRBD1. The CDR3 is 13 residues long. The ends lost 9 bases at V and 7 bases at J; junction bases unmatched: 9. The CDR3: CASHDRARQPQHF. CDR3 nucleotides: TGTGCCAGTCACGACAGGGCCCGCCAGCCCCAGCATTTT.

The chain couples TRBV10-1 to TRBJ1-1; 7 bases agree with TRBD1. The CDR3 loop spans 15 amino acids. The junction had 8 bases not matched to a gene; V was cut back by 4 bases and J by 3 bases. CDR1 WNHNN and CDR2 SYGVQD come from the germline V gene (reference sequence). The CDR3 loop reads CASSAGTVSHTEAFF. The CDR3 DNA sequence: TGCGCCAGCAGTGCCGGGACAGTTTCGCACACTGAAGCTTTCTTT.

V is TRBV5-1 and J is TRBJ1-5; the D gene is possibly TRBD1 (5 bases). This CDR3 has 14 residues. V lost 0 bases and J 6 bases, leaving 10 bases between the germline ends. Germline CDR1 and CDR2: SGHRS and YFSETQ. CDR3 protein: CASSLGGVGQPQHF. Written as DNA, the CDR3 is TGCGCCAGCAGCTTGGGGGGGGTTGGTCAGCCCCAGCATTTT.

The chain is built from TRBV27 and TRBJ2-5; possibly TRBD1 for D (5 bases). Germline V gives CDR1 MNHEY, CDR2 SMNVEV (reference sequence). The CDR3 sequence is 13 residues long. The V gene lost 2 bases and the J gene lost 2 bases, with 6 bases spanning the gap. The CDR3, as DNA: TGTGCCAGCAGTTTAAAGGGGCAAGAGACCCAGTACTTC. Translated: CASSLKGQETQYF.

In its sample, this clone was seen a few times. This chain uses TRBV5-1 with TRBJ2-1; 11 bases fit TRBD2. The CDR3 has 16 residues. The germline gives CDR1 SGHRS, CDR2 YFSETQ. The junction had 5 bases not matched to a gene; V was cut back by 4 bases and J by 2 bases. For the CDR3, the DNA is TGCGCCAGCAGCCCCCTAGCGGGAGGCCCCTACAATGAGCAGTTCTTC. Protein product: CASSPLAGGPYNEQFF.

The CDR3 DNA follows: TGTGCCAGCAGCTTAGCCAATCGTCAGGGGACTGAAGCTTTCTTT. This sequence encodes CASSLANRQGTEAFF. This chain links TRBV7-9 with TRBJ1-1; D perhaps matches TRBD1 (6 bases). Trimming removed 0 bases from V and 5 bases from J, with 13 bases in between. CDR1 and CDR2 from the germline V gene are SEHNR and FQNEAQ (reference sequence). The CDR3 has 15 amino acids.

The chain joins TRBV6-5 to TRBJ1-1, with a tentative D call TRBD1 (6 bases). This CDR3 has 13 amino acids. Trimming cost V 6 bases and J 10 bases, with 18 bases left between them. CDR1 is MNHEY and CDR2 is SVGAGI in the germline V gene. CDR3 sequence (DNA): TGTGCCAGCAGAAAAACAGAACAGGGCGTAGCTTTCTTT. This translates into CASRKTEQGVAFF.

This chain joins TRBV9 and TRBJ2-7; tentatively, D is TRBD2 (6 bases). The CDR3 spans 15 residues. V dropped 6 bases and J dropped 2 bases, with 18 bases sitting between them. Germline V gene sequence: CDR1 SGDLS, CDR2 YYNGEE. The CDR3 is CASTRGTNPTYEQYF. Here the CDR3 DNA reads TGTGCCAGCACCCGGGGGACCAATCCTACCTACGAGCAGTACTTC.

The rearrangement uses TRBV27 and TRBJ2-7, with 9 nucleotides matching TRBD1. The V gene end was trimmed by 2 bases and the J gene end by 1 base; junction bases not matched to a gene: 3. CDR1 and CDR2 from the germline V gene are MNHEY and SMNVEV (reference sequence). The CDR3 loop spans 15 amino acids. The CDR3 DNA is TGTGCCAGCAGTTTAGCCGGGACAGGGTCCTACGAGCAGTACTTC. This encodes CASSLAGTGSYEQYF.

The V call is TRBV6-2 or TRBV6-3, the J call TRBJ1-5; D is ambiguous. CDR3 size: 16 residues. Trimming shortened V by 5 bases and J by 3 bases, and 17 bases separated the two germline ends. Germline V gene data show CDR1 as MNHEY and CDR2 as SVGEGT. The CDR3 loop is CASSPRRVEPNQPQHF. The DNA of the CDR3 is TGTGCCAGCAGTCCCCGGCGGGTTGAGCCCAATCAGCCCCAGCATTTT.

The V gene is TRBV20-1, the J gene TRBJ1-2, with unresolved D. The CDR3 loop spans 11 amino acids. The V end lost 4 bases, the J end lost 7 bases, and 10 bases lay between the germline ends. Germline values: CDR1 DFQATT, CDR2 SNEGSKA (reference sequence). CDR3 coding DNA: TGCAGTGCTACTTTGATACTTGGCTACACCTTC. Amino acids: CSATLILGYTF.

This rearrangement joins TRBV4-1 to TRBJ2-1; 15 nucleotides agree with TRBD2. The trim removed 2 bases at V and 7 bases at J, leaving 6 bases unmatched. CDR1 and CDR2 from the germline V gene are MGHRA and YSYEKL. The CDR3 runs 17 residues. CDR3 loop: CASSQIRTSGRGNEQFF. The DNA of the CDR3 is TGCGCCAGCAGCCAAATCCGGACTAGCGGGAGGGGAAATGAGCAGTTCTTC.

The CDR3 spells CASSFQGPLYEQYF. The DNA for the CDR3 is TGCGCCAGCAGCTTTCAGGGTCCCCTCTACGAGCAGTACTTC. The J gene is TRBJ2-7, the V gene TRBV5-1; a weak D match, TRBD1 (5 bases). From germline, CDR1 is SGHRS and CDR2 YFSETQ. The CDR3 has 14 amino acids. V lost 2 bases, J lost 3 bases, and 12 bases lay in between.

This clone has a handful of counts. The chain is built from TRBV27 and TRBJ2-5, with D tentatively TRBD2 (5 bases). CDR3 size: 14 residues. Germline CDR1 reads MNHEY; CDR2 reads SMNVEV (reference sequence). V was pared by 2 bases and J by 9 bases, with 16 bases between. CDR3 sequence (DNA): TGTGCCAGCAGTTTAAATCCCGGGATTGGGGCCCAGTACTTC. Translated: CASSLNPGIGAQYF.

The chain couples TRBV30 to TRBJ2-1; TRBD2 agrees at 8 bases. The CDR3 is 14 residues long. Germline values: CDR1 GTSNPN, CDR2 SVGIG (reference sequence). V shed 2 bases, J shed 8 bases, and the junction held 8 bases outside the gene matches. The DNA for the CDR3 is TGTGCCTGGAGTTTCGGGGGGGCCAGGGATGAGCAGTTCTTC. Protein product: CAWSFGGARDEQFF.

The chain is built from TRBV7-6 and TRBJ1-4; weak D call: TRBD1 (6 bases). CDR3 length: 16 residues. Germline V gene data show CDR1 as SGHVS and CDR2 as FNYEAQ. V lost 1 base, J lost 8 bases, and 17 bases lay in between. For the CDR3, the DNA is TGTGCCAGCAGCTTAGGCTCGGGGGGCGCGGGGGAAAAACTGTTTTTT. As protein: CASSLGSGGAGEKLFF.